These T cell receptor beta chains were read from a single sample in a study of T-cell memory formation after mild COVID-19. TCRdb fed the 5' RACE reads into MiXCR, producing one record per CDR3 protein. Here the sample spans around 310,000 distinct CDR3 sequences, over 11% being singletons. Sequenced sample: PBMCs or a T cell subset sorted from them (not recorded which). Every receptor here comes from a man aged 18 to 30 who had mild COVID-19 (a few samples of this study predate the infection). Cell type and time point are not known. Each CDR3 is given with its conserved first and last residue. Each record gives: V gene, D gene, clone size, J gene, CDR3 protein, CDR3 DNA. A D gene is named only where the DNA matches it firmly. Expanded clones are given a class, and other clones once, few, many or no size at all.

V: TRBV5-1
D: TRBD2
size: few
J: TRBJ2-5
CDR3: CASSSLTSGGFGETQYF
DNA: TGCGCCAGCAGCTCATTAACTAGCGGGGGGTTTGGAGAGACCCAGTACTTC

V: TRBV4-1
D: .
size: .
J: TRBJ1-2
CDR3: CASSQGELNPAGYTF
DNA: TGCGCCAGCAGCCAAGGGGAACTAAACCCAGCTGGCTACACCTTC

V: TRBV28
D: .
size: few
J: TRBJ1-3
CDR3: CASSLLGNTIYF
DNA: TGTGCCAGCAGCCTTTTAGGAAACACCATATATTTT

V: TRBV5-1
D: .
size: .
J: TRBJ1-3
CDR3: CASSSGVTGNTIYF
DNA: TGCGCCAGCAGCTCCGGGGTAACTGGAAACACCATATATTTT

V: TRBV7-2
D: .
size: .
J: TRBJ2-3
CDR3: CASPGMGATDTQYF
DNA: TGTGCCAGCCCCGGGATGGGGGCGACAGATACGCAGTATTTT

V: TRBV5-6
D: .
size: few
J: TRBJ1-2
CDR3: CASSRRWTYGYTF
DNA: TGTGCCAGCAGCCGGAGGTGGACGTATGGCTACACCTTC

V: TRBV4-3
D: TRBD1
size: .
J: TRBJ1-2
CDR3: CASSQEGTANNYGYTF
DNA: TGCGCCAGCAGCCAAGAGGGGACAGCAAACAACTATGGCTACACCTTC

V: TRBV7-9
D: .
size: few
J: TRBJ2-1
CDR3: CASSLAEGQQYNEQFF
DNA: TGTGCCAGCAGCTTAGCGGAGGGACAACAGTACAATGAGCAGTTCTTC

V: TRBV7-8
D: TRBD1
size: few
J: TRBJ2-1
CDR3: CASSGYGTGNYNEQFF
DNA: TGTGCCAGCAGCGGCTACGGGACAGGGAACTACAATGAGCAGTTCTTC

V: TRBV12-3/TRBV12-4
D: .
size: few
J: TRBJ2-3
CDR3: CASSSPGVTDTQYF
DNA: TGTGCCAGCAGTTCCCCCGGGGTAACAGATACGCAGTATTTT

V: TRBV7-3
D: .
size: many
J: TRBJ2-1
CDR3: CASSLTGGLYNEQFF
DNA: TGTGCCAGCAGCTTAACCGGGGGCCTCTACAATGAGCAGTTCTTC

V: TRBV7-9
D: .
size: .
J: TRBJ1-5
CDR3: CASSFRDSNQPQHF
DNA: TGTGCCAGCAGCTTTAGGGATAGCAATCAGCCCCAGCATTTT

V: TRBV7-9
D: .
size: .
J: TRBJ2-7
CDR3: CASSPPDEQYF
DNA: TGTGCCAGCAGCCCCCCGGACGAGCAGTACTTC

V: TRBV20-1
D: TRBD2
size: .
J: TRBJ2-3
CDR3: CSAGTSGATDTQYF
DNA: TGCAGTGCTGGGACTAGCGGGGCTACAGATACGCAGTATTTT

V: TRBV20-1
D: .
size: few
J: TRBJ2-7
CDR3: CSARGPGNYEQYF
DNA: TGCAGTGCTAGGGGTCCAGGAAACTACGAGCAGTACTTC

V: TRBV11-2
D: .
size: many
J: TRBJ2-5
CDR3: CASSLGVGDQETQYF
DNA: TGTGCCAGCAGCTTAGGGGTCGGGGACCAAGAGACCCAGTACTTC

V: TRBV10-1
D: TRBD2
size: many
J: TRBJ2-1
CDR3: CASSEAAGVNEQFF
DNA: TGCGCCAGCAGTGAGGCCGCGGGGGTCAATGAGCAGTTCTTC

V: TRBV5-1
D: .
size: many
J: TRBJ2-3
CDR3: CASSLGGRDTQYF
DNA: TGCGCCAGCAGCTTGGGGGGCCGCGATACGCAGTATTTT

V: TRBV10-3
D: .
size: .
J: TRBJ1-2
CDR3: CAISDVGIYGYTF
DNA: TGTGCCATCAGTGATGTGGGCATCTATGGCTACACCTTC

V: TRBV5-1
D: .
size: .
J: TRBJ2-5
CDR3: CASSSGAISETQYF
DNA: TGCGCCAGCAGCTCAGGGGCCATCTCCGAGACCCAGTACTTC

V: TRBV5-1
D: .
size: many
J: TRBJ2-3
CDR3: CASSSPPSSLAADTQYF
DNA: TGCGCCAGCAGCTCCCCCCCGTCGAGCTTGGCGGCAGATACGCAGTATTTT

V: TRBV6-5
D: .
size: few
J: TRBJ1-1
CDR3: CASRQGESTEAFF
DNA: TGTGCCAGCAGACAGGGTGAGAGCACTGAAGCTTTCTTT

V: TRBV7-2
D: .
size: .
J: TRBJ2-7
CDR3: CASSRTGQREQYF
DNA: TGTGCCAGCAGCCGCACCGGACAGAGGGAGCAGTACTTC

V: TRBV25-1
D: TRBD1
size: few
J: TRBJ2-7
CDR3: CASSGGTGMPQYF
DNA: TGTGCCAGCAGTGGCGGGACAGGGATGCCGCAGTACTTC

V: TRBV6-4
D: TRBD2
size: many
J: TRBJ2-3
CDR3: CASSEGSGGTDTQYF
DNA: TGTGCCAGCAGTGAGGGTAGCGGGGGCACAGATACGCAGTATTTT

V: TRBV4-1
D: TRBD2
size: few
J: TRBJ2-2
CDR3: CASSQASGAASRELFF
DNA: TGCGCCAGCAGCCAGGCTAGCGGGGCGGCCTCCAGGGAGCTGTTTTTT

V: TRBV11-2
D: .
size: .
J: TRBJ2-1
CDR3: CASSLGPQQGSLNEQFF
DNA: TGTGCCAGCAGCTTGGGCCCTCAACAGGGATCCCTCAATGAGCAGTTCTTC

V: TRBV20-1
D: .
size: many
J: TRBJ2-1
CDR3: CSARDGQGIGDEQFF
DNA: TGCAGTGCTAGAGATGGGCAGGGCATAGGGGATGAGCAGTTCTTC

V: TRBV4-1
D: TRBD1
size: .
J: TRBJ1-5
CDR3: CASSQDRQGGFDQPQHF
DNA: TGCGCCAGCAGCCAAGATCGACAGGGAGGTTTCGATCAGCCCCAGCATTTT

V: TRBV25-1
D: .
size: few
J: TRBJ2-1
CDR3: CATGEIEQFF
DNA: TGTGCCACCGGAGAAATTGAGCAGTTCTTC

V: TRBV7-9
D: TRBD1
size: .
J: TRBJ1-5
CDR3: CASSRSGQSANQPQHF
DNA: TGTGCCAGCAGCCGCTCGGGACAGAGTGCGAATCAGCCCCAGCATTTT

V: TRBV5-1
D: TRBD2
size: .
J: TRBJ2-3
CDR3: CASSQLAGDTDTQYF
DNA: TGCGCCAGCAGCCAACTAGCGGGGGACACAGATACGCAGTATTTT

V: TRBV4-2
D: TRBD1
size: once
J: TRBJ1-2
CDR3: CASSQDGRDRLYGYTF
DNA: TGTGCCAGCAGCCAAGACGGCCGGGACAGGCTTTATGGCTACACCTTC

V: TRBV7-9
D: TRBD1
size: few
J: TRBJ1-4
CDR3: CATHRGGNEKLFF
DNA: TGTGCCACTCACAGGGGCGGTAATGAAAAACTGTTTTTT

V: TRBV7-8
D: TRBD1
size: once
J: TRBJ2-6
CDR3: CASSFDRGLPSGANVLTF
DNA: TGTGCCAGCAGCTTTGACAGGGGGCTACCCTCTGGGGCCAACGTCCTGACTTTC

V: TRBV29-1
D: TRBD1
size: .
J: TRBJ1-1
CDR3: CSVVGDRARAFF
DNA: TGCAGCGTTGTGGGGGACAGGGCGAGGGCTTTCTTT

V: TRBV3-1
D: TRBD1
size: .
J: TRBJ1-5
CDR3: CASSLETQGLNQPQHF
DNA: TGTGCCAGCAGCCTGGAAACACAGGGGCTCAATCAGCCCCAGCATTTT

V: TRBV12-3/TRBV12-4
D: .
size: .
J: TRBJ2-3
CDR3: CASSLLASITDTQYF
DNA: TGTGCCAGCAGTTTGCTTGCTAGCATCACAGATACGCAGTATTTT

V: TRBV5-1
D: .
size: .
J: TRBJ2-3
CDR3: CASSYRDTFTDTQYF
DNA: TGCGCCAGCAGCTACCGGGACACCTTCACAGATACGCAGTATTTT

V: TRBV20-1
D: TRBD2
size: many
J: TRBJ2-1
CDR3: CSASLPAGGTNEQFF
DNA: TGCAGTGCTAGCTTGCCAGCGGGGGGAACAAATGAGCAGTTCTTC

V: TRBV27
D: TRBD1
size: .
J: TRBJ2-2
CDR3: CASSLKTGSTGELFF
DNA: TGTGCCAGCAGTTTGAAGACAGGGTCCACCGGGGAGCTGTTTTTT